Below are 29 T cell receptor beta chains sequenced from a single sample in a study of T cell responses to AZD1222 COVID-19 vaccine. The repertoire was sequenced with immunoSEQ multiplex PCR; TCRdb's copy has only in-frame clones and lacks some. This sample carries about 130,000 clones, 90% to 95% of them seen once, and the ten largest clones take approximately 3%. Sequenced here: peripheral blood, sampled on day 0 of AZD1222 vaccination. The receptors stem from an adult in good health.

This clone is a singleton in its sample. The V gene is TRBV11-2, the J gene TRBJ2-5; 15 bases map to TRBD2. Germline CDR1 reads SGHAT; CDR2 reads FQNNGV. The CDR3 is 16 amino acids. Germline trimming cut 5 bases from V and 7 bases from J; bases unmatched to any gene: 8. The chain's CDR3 is CASSPGGLAGGVTQYF. The CDR3 DNA is TGTGCCAGCAGCCCGGGAGGACTAGCGGGAGGGGTGACCCAGTACTTC.

The chain joins TRBV27 to TRBJ1-2; 7 bases fit TRBD1. The length of the CDR3 is 14 residues. From germline, CDR1 is MNHEY and CDR2 SMNVEV (reference sequence). J was trimmed by 0 bases and V by 5 bases; bases with no gene match: 3. CDR3 amino acids: CASSRRGSNYGYTF. CDR3 nucleotides: TGTGCCAGCAGTCGCAGGGGGTCTAACTATGGCTACACCTTC.

This clone was detected once. J is TRBJ2-1 and V is TRBV19; D is unresolved. Germline values: CDR1 LNHDA, CDR2 SQIVND (reference sequence). Trimming left V 10 bases short and J 9 bases short, with 19 bases between. The CDR3 runs 13 residues. CDR3 region: CATSFGEKGEQFF. CDR3 nucleotides: TGTGCCACAAGCTTTGGGGAAAAAGGTGAGCAGTTCTTC.

The chain combines TRBV5-1 with TRBJ2-2; 9 positions agree with TRBD2. The junction had 5 bases not matched to a gene; V was cut back by 5 bases and J by 3 bases. The germline V gene encodes CDR1 SGHRS and CDR2 YFSETQ. This CDR3 is 15 amino acids long. CDR3 DNA: TGCGCCAGCAGTCGGGGGACTAGCTACACCGGGGAGCTGTTTTTT. Its protein product is CASSRGTSYTGELFF. Supplemented by reference TRBV5-1 and TRBJ2-2, the full variable domain reads KAGVTQTPRYLIKTRGQQVTLSCSPISGHRSVSWYQQTPGQGLQFLFEYFSETQRNKGNFPGRFSGRQFSNSRSEMNVSTLELGDSALYLCASSRGTSYTGELFFGEGSRLTVL.

The CDR3 DNA reads as TGTGCCTGGACGGGGACAGGGGCTAACTATGGCTACACCTTC. This gives the protein CAWTGTGANYGYTF. V gene TRBV30 combines with J gene TRBJ1-2; 10 bases map to TRBD1. J gave up 0 bases and V 4 bases, and 2 bases lay outside the gene matches. CDR3 length: 14 amino acids. Per the germline V gene, CDR1 is GTSNPN and CDR2 is SVGIG (reference sequence). The variable domain in full, completed from reference TRBV30 and TRBJ1-2, reads SQTIHQWPATLVQPVGSPLSLECTVEGTSNPNLYWYRQAAGRGLQLLFYSVGIGQISSEVPQNLSASRPQDRQFILSSKKLLLSDSGFYLCAWTGTGANYGYTFGSGTRLTVV.

The rearrangement uses TRBV7-9 and TRBJ2-2; no firm D call. The CDR3 loop spans 17 amino acids. The germline V and J ends were trimmed by 1 base and 0 bases, with 12 bases remaining between them. Germline values: CDR1 SEHNR, CDR2 FQNEAQ (reference sequence). This chain's CDR3 is CASSLGGRQANTGELFF. The CDR3 bases are TGTGCCAGCAGCTTAGGCGGTCGGCAGGCGAACACCGGGGAGCTGTTTTTT. Looking up the rest from reference TRBV7-9 and TRBJ2-2 gives the full variable domain: DTGVSQNPRHKITKRGQNVTFRCDPISEHNRLYWYRQTLGQGPEFLTYFQNEAQLEKSRLLSDRFSAERPKGSFSTLEIQRTEQGDSAMYLCASSLGGRQANTGELFFGEGSRLTVL.

This chain links TRBV2 with TRBJ1-4, with 8 bases identical to TRBD1. Unmatched junction bases numbered 3, after V lost 3 bases and J lost 3 bases. Germline V gene lookup returns CDR1 SNHLY and CDR2 FYNNEI. CDR3 length equals 15 residues. Here the CDR3 DNA reads TGTGCCAGCAGTGAGACAGGGGATGCTAATGAAAAACTGTTTTTT. Residues: CASSETGDANEKLFF.

The J gene is TRBJ2-2, the V gene TRBV27; D is unclear. The germline CDR1 and CDR2 sequences are MNHEY and SMNVEV (reference sequence). Trimming stripped 5 bases from V and 6 bases from J, with 4 bases between. The CDR3 covers 11 residues. CDR3 region: CASSRSGELFF. The CDR3 DNA reads TGTGCCAGCAGTAGATCCGGGGAGCTGTTTTTT.

The genes are TRBV7-2 and TRBJ1-4; tentatively, D is TRBD1 (5 bases). This CDR3 region has 15 residues. Trimming stripped 1 base from V and 8 bases from J, with 14 bases between. In germline, CDR1 is SGHTA, CDR2 FQGNSA. This chain's CDR3 is CASSLERGVGEKLFF. In DNA, the CDR3 is TGTGCCAGCAGCTTAGAAAGAGGGGTAGGGGAAAAACTGTTTTTT.

V gene TRBV6-2 or TRBV6-3 combines with J gene TRBJ2-3, with 7 bases aligning to TRBD2. Losses at the gene ends were 5 bases for V and 2 bases for J; bases not matched to a gene: 10. The V gene's germline CDR1 is MNHEY and CDR2 SVGEGT. The CDR3 contains 16 residues. This chain's CDR3 is CASSPREAGNTDTQYF. CDR3 coding DNA: TGTGCCAGCAGTCCCCGGGAAGCGGGGAACACAGATACGCAGTATTTT.

The V gene is TRBV7-8, the J gene TRBJ1-3; no clear D gene. The V end was cut by 8 bases, the J end by 1 base, with 9 bases between. The CDR3 consists of 13 residues. The germline CDR1 and CDR2 sequences are SGHVS and FQNEAQ. The CDR3 loop is CASAMRSGNTIYF. CDR3 coding DNA: TGTGCCAGCGCCATGAGGTCTGGAAACACCATATATTTT.

V gene TRBV5-1 combines with J gene TRBJ1-6; D might be TRBD1 (5 bases). CDR1 is SGHRS, CDR2 YFSETQ, per germline. CDR3 length equals 15 residues. The ends were cut back, 0 bases at V and 5 bases at J, with 9 bases in the middle. Written as DNA, the CDR3 is TGCGCCAGCAGCTTGGTAGGGGTGGATAATTCACCCCTCCACTTT. This sequence encodes CASSLVGVDNSPLHF.

This clone was found once. The chain uses TRBV19 and TRBJ2-7, with 9 bases lining up with TRBD2. In germline, CDR1 is LNHDA, CDR2 SQIVND (reference sequence). Losses at the gene ends were 4 bases for V and 2 bases for J; bases not matched to a gene: 3. The CDR3 runs 14 residues. The CDR3 spells CASSKRGEAYEQYF. CDR3 nucleotides: TGTGCCAGTAGTAAGCGGGGGGAAGCCTACGAGCAGTACTTC.

This chain uses TRBV2 with TRBJ2-7; 7 positions match TRBD2. After removal of 6 bases from V and 0 bases from J, the junction contained 11 bases not matched to a gene. CDR3 length: 16 amino acids. Germline CDR1 and CDR2: SNHLY and FYNNEI. The CDR3: CASRGVAGPASYEQYF. For the CDR3, the DNA is TGTGCCAGCAGGGGAGTAGCGGGCCCGGCCTCCTACGAGCAGTACTTC.

J is TRBJ1-1 and V is TRBV30, with 10 nucleotides matching TRBD1. The CDR3 covers 16 residues. The germline CDR1 and CDR2 sequences are GTSNPN and SVGIG (reference sequence). J gave up 4 bases and V 2 bases, and 10 bases lay outside the gene matches. DNA for the CDR3: TGTGCCTGGAGTCCGGGACAGGGGCCCGGAGGCACTGAAGCTTTCTTT. It encodes CAWSPGQGPGGTEAFF.

This chain uses TRBV4-2 with TRBJ1-2; possibly TRBD1 for D (5 bases). From germline, CDR1 is LGHNA and CDR2 YNFKEQ. This CDR3 has 13 amino acids. The germline V and J ends were trimmed by 3 bases and 4 bases, with 9 bases remaining between them. The DNA for the CDR3 is TGTGCCAGCAGCCAGGGGACCTTCTATGGCTACACCTTC. This translates into CASSQGTFYGYTF.

This chain connects TRBV12-5 to TRBJ2-2; TRBD2 is a possible D gene (6 bases). V gave up 5 bases and J gave up 6 bases, with 10 bases separating them. The CDR3 is 13 amino acids. CDR1 is LGHNT and CDR2 is FRNRAP in the germline V gene. CDR3 nucleotide sequence: TGTGCTAGTGGTCCACCTAGCGCCGGGGAGCTGTTTTTT. Translated: CASGPPSAGELFF.

The rearrangement links TRBV5-5 to TRBJ1-2; D is perhaps TRBD1 (5 bases). Trimming removed 4 bases from V and 5 bases from J, with 15 bases in between. Germline V lookup: CDR1 SGHKS, CDR2 YYEKEE (reference sequence). This CDR3 region has 14 residues. Written as DNA, the CDR3 is TGTGCCAGCAGCCCCCCCGGGACGGTTTATGGCTACACCTTC. Translated, it gives CASSPPGTVYGYTF.

This clone was detected a few times. The chain employs TRBV3-1 (or the pseudogene TRBV3-2) and TRBJ1-5, with D possibly TRBD1 on 5 matching bases. Germline CDR1 reads LGHDT; CDR2 reads YNNKEL (reference sequence). The CDR3 is 14 residues long. The V gene lost 2 bases and the J gene lost 6 bases, with 11 bases spanning the gap. CDR3 region: CASSQSRGGQPQHF. The CDR3 DNA sequence: TGTGCCAGCAGCCAAAGCCGCGGGGGTCAGCCCCAGCATTTT.

CDR3 residues: CASSRTILGTEAFF. CDR3 sequence (DNA): TGTGCCAGTAGTAGGACGATCTTGGGCACTGAAGCTTTCTTT. The chain is built from TRBV19 and TRBJ1-1; D unclear. CDR1 and CDR2 (germline): LNHDA, SQIVND (reference sequence). The V end was cut by 4 bases, the J end by 4 bases, with 13 bases between. This CDR3 has 14 amino acids.

The chain has TRBV4-2 and TRBJ2-7; TRBD2 agrees at 11 bases. The CDR3 length is 15 residues. Germline V gene data show CDR1 as LGHNA and CDR2 as YNFKEQ. The ends lost 6 bases at V and 2 bases at J; junction bases unmatched: 6. CDR3 residues: CASRLGTSGTYEQYF. For the CDR3, the DNA is TGTGCCAGCAGATTAGGGACTAGCGGCACCTACGAGCAGTACTTC.

V is TRBV24-1 and J is TRBJ2-1; D may correspond to TRBD1 or TRBD2 (5 bases each). CDR1 is KGHDR, CDR2 SFDVKD, per germline. The CDR3 contains 13 residues. V lost 1 base and J 10 bases, leaving 10 bases between the germline ends. The CDR3 sequence: CATSDLDRDEQFF. CDR3 nucleotides: TGTGCCACCAGTGATTTAGACCGGGACGAGCAGTTCTTC.

This chain connects TRBV5-1 to TRBJ2-1, with D possibly being TRBD1 (6 bases). The CDR3 contains 15 residues. V was clipped by 2 bases and J by 3 bases, with 12 bases between them. Germline V gene sequence: CDR1 SGHRS, CDR2 YFSETQ. For the CDR3, the DNA is TGCGCCAGCAGCTTCAACCCACAGGGCTACAATGAGCAGTTCTTC. Translated: CASSFNPQGYNEQFF.

The CDR3 DNA reads as TGTGCCAGCAGCCTCGACTCTAGCGGGAGGTGGAATGAGCAGTTCTTC. It specifies CASSLDSSGRWNEQFF. The rearrangement links TRBV7-2 to TRBJ2-1, with TRBD2 matching over 11 bases. With V trimmed by 5 bases and J by 7 bases, 10 bases remained unmatched. The CDR3 runs to 16 residues. Germline CDR1 reads SGHTA; CDR2 reads FQGNSA.

The chain uses TRBV30 and TRBJ1-2, with TRBD1 as a possible D gene (5 bases). Germline CDR1 is GTSNPN and CDR2 is SVGIG (reference sequence). V lost 1 base and J lost 4, with 10 bases in between. The CDR3 is made up of 13 amino acids. DNA of the CDR3: TGTGCCTGGAGTGCGGGGACGGTCTATGGCTACACCTTC. Translating gives CAWSAGTVYGYTF.

The chain links TRBV7-2 to TRBJ1-3; no definite D call. Trimming took 2 bases from V and 1 from J, leaving 6 bases between them. The CDR3 runs 14 residues. From germline, CDR1 is SGHTA and CDR2 FQGNSA. The CDR3 region is CASSLYGSGNTIYF. In DNA form, the CDR3 reads TGTGCCAGCAGCTTATACGGGTCTGGAAACACCATATATTTT.

The chain uses TRBV5-1 and TRBJ2-1; TRBD2 aligns across 7 bases. Trimming removed 0 bases from V and 3 bases from J; junction bases left unmatched: 6. This CDR3 spans 16 amino acids. CDR1 is SGHRS and CDR2 is YFSETQ in the germline V gene. CDR3 sequence (DNA): TGCGCCAGCAGCTTGGCTGGGGGAGGGCTCTACAATGAGCAGTTCTTC. This codes for CASSLAGGGLYNEQFF.

The rearrangement links TRBV11-3 to TRBJ2-1; 7 nucleotides match TRBD1. From germline, CDR1 is SGHNT and CDR2 YENEEA. The CDR3 runs 13 residues. V lost 1 base to trimming and J lost 6 bases; unmatched junction nucleotides: 0. CDR3 region: CASSLGDSNEQFF. The CDR3 DNA sequence: TGTGCCAGCAGCTTAGGGGACAGCAATGAGCAGTTCTTC.

The CDR3 sequence: CAWSGGGTQYF. The CDR3 DNA reads as TGTGCCTGGAGTGGGGGTGGTACGCAGTATTTT. The V gene is TRBV30, the J gene TRBJ2-3; D ambiguous. The CDR3 has 11 amino acids. From germline, CDR1 is GTSNPN and CDR2 SVGIG (reference sequence). The V end lost 1 base, the J end lost 8 bases, and 7 bases lay between the germline ends.